Listed here are 4 T cell receptor beta chains from one sample, sequenced in a study of T cells in women clearing cervical HPV infection. Profiled with immunoSEQ multiplex PCR; TCRdb holds only in-frame clones, not every one. The table for this sample gives more than 25,000 clones. The specimen was blood buffy coat. The source of these receptors is a woman aged 18-70 years with a cervical HPV16 infection that either progressed to CIN3+ or cleared (not recorded which).

Points on this clone: The DNA ends 3 residues before the CDR3 does, and the rest of the CDR3 is filled in from the germline J gene. The chain employs TRBV7-3 and TRBJ2-7; 10 bases are shared with TRBD2. Germline lookup yields CDR1 SGHTA and CDR2 FQGTGA. With 5 bases clipped from V and 4 bases from J, the junction kept 2 bases outside the gene matches. The CDR3 is made up of 13 amino acids. The sequenced part of the CDR3 DNA is TGTGCCAGCAGCCGGACTAGCGGATACGAG. Amino acids: CASSRTSGYE. The full CDR3 is CASSRTSGYEQYF.

For this clone: The CDR3 end lies 3 residues beyond the end of the read and is filled in from the germline J gene. This chain connects TRBV20-1 to TRBJ2-1; 7 bases agree with TRBD1. Germline lookup yields CDR1 DFQATT and CDR2 SNEGSKA (reference sequence). V lost 4 bases to trimming and J lost 7 bases; unmatched junction nucleotides: 1. The CDR3 totals 11 residues. The CDR3 bases that were read are TGCAGTGCTACCAGGGGGAATGAG. The encoded protein is CSATRGNE. The complete CDR3 sequence is CSATRGNEQFF.

Note on this clone: The read terminates 3 residues ahead of where the CDR3 ends, so the germline J gene completes it. The V gene is TRBV10-1, the J gene TRBJ2-3, with 8 bases aligning to TRBD2. CDR1 WNHNN and CDR2 SYGVQD come from the germline V gene (reference sequence). The CDR3 runs 16 residues. V dropped 4 bases and J dropped 8; count of bases not matched to a gene: 14. The CDR3 sequence: CASSAGRGAPRSTQYF. The sequenced part of the CDR3 DNA is TGCGCCAGCAGTGCTGGGCGGGGGGCCCCCAGGAGTACG.

As regards this clone: Read sequence stops 3 residues before the CDR3 end, and the germline J gene provides the missing end. This sequence joins TRBV7-2 and TRBJ2-3, with a possible D match to TRBD1 (5 bases). Germline CDR1 is SGHTA and CDR2 is FQGNSA. Trimming took off 11 bases at V and 4 bases at J, with 13 bases between the two ends. The CDR3 totals 12 residues. The CDR3 spells CAGAQVADTQYF. CDR3 DNA (partial): TGTGCCGGCGCACAGGTCGCAGATACG.